The present T cell receptor beta chain was sequenced within a study of T cell responses to AZD1222 COVID-19 vaccine. The repertoire was sequenced with immunoSEQ multiplex PCR; TCRdb's copy has only in-frame clones and lacks some. This sample carries around 150,000 clones, around 95% of them seen once, and the ten largest clones take 0.95% to 1.5%. Whole-study results and caveats: Following two doses of AZD1222, Spike-specific TCR breadth and depth rose. Mostly white British, mostly female donors; authors suggested clonal diversity may be underestimated. Vaccine-related CD4 TCRs covered spike, predominating at 160-218 and 743-854.

The CDR3 is 14 residues long. The ends were cut back, 4 bases at V and 4 bases at J, with 11 bases in the middle. Germline lookup yields CDR1 SGHAT and CDR2 FQNNGV. As for this clone: Its matching antigen is unknown.

This specimen was peripheral blood, taken on day 0 of AZD1222 vaccination. This rearrangement joins TRBV11-2 to TRBJ2-1; the D gene could be TRBD1 or TRBD2 (5 bases each). The TCR sequence derives from an adult in good health. CDR3 amino acids: CASSSRDGYNEQFF. CDR3 nucleotides: TGTGCCAGCAGCTCCCGGGACGGTTACAATGAGCAGTTCTTC.